The clone carrying this T cell receptor (beta chain) has a single count. Its antigen is not identified. Every donor was a Caucasian adult from Nashville, Tennessee. The data derive from a study of shared clonotypes between healthy human individuals. Sequencing used immunoSEQ multiplex PCR; TCRdb keeps in-frame clones, though not all of them. Counted here are 650,000 to 700,000 clones, 90% occurring once; the ten biggest clones make up less than 40%. General study findings and limits: Clonotypes which were not shared had lower generation probabilities than clonotypes that all four donors shared. Sharing across four donors was seen in around 5% of naive CD4 clonotypes.

J was trimmed by 1 base and V by 3 bases; bases with no gene match: 12. Germline CDR1 and CDR2: SGDLS and YYNGEE. The CDR3 consists of 19 residues. The J gene is TRBJ2-7, the V gene TRBV9; 14 bases match TRBD2. This TCR was recovered from a young man in good health. Some clones in this sample may be carry-over from other donors' samples. The sequenced material came from memory CD8+ T cells from PBMCs. This sample's subset: CD45RO+ cells pooled with CCR7-negative TemRA cells. CDR3 in DNA: TGTGCCAGCAGCGATGGGACTAGCGGGAGCTTCGGGATGTCCTACGAGCAGTACTTC. It yields the protein CASSDGTSGSFGMSYEQYF.